The 11 T cell receptor beta chains below all came from one sample that was sequenced in a study of beta chain features in type 1 diabetes. The antigens these receptors bind are not known. Sequenced material consisted of expressed TCRB transcripts (all of the isolated RNA was reverse transcribed). The assay was immunoSEQ multiplex PCR, and TCRdb's table has in-frame clones only and misses some. The data contain 600,000 or so clones, over 11% of them seen just once; the ten biggest clones take up 0.035% to 0.04%. Study results and limitations: In every one of the four CD4+ subsets, TCRB CDR3s were moderately but significantly shorter in Type 1 diabetes patients.

Sequenced: naive CD4+ T cells from blood. These receptors came from a young man with type 1 diabetes.

This clone was detected only a few times. The chain recombines TRBV21-1 with TRBJ2-7; the D segment call TRBD1 is taken from the table without a DNA check. TRBV21-1 corresponds to a pseudogene. The length of the CDR3 is 15 residues. The CDR3 coding sequence is TGTGCCAGCAGCAAAAGGACAGGGCCCGCCTACGAGCAGTACTTC. Encoded protein: CASSKRTGPAYEQYF.

The chain joins TRBV30 to TRBJ2-7, with a tentative D call TRBD1 (8 bases). This CDR3 region has 16 residues. Germline loops: CDR1 GTSNPN, CDR2 SVGIG (reference sequence). V was trimmed by 3 bases and J by 3 bases, leaving 21 bases between them. CDR3 nucleotide sequence: TGTGCCTGGAGGCGACAGGGGAGGGAGGGCCTCTACGAGCAGTACTTC. Translated: CAWRRQGREGLYEQYF.

This clone was counted only a few times. J is TRBJ2-5 and V is TRBV5-1; possible D gene TRBD1, 6 bases. The germline V gene encodes CDR1 SGHRS and CDR2 YFSETQ. Deletions cut 0 bases from V and 2 bases from J, with 11 bases between. The CDR3 runs 15 residues. The CDR3 sequence: CASSLARGGQETQYF. The CDR3, as DNA: TGCGCCAGCAGCTTGGCCAGGGGTGGGCAAGAGACCCAGTACTTC.

The chain links TRBV7-2 to TRBJ1-1; D is possibly TRBD1 (5 bases). The CDR3 runs 14 residues. V was shortened by 2 bases and J by 6 bases, with 13 bases between the two germline ends. CDR1 is SGHTA and CDR2 is FQGNSA in the germline V gene. CDR3 in amino acids: CASSLRRTQAEAFF. Written as DNA, the CDR3 is TGTGCCAGCAGCTTAAGAAGGACACAAGCTGAAGCTTTCTTT.

The chain joins TRBV5-1 to TRBJ2-1, with TRBD2 identical over 8 bases. With 4 bases clipped from V and 10 bases from J, the junction kept 16 bases outside the gene matches. This CDR3 contains 16 residues. Germline V CDR1 and CDR2: SGHRS, YFSETQ. The CDR3 DNA sequence: TGCGCCAGCAGCACCAACGTGGGAGCGGGGGTTTGGGAGCAGTTCTTC. Translating gives CASSTNVGAGVWEQFF.

This clone has just a few counts. The V call is TRBV2, the J call TRBJ2-7, with D possibly being TRBD1 or TRBD2 (5 bases each). The CDR3 has 13 amino acids. Germline V lookup: CDR1 SNHLY, CDR2 FYNNEI. Trimming left V 4 bases short and J 0 bases short, with 7 bases between. DNA for the CDR3: TGTGCCAGCAGTGGGGGGATCTCCTACGAGCAGTACTTC. Translation gives CASSGGISYEQYF.

This chain connects TRBV7-2 to TRBJ2-3, with D tentatively TRBD2 (5 bases). The CDR3 runs to 13 residues. The germline CDR1 and CDR2 sequences are SGHTA and FQGNSA. The V gene lost 5 bases and the J gene lost 6 bases, with 12 bases spanning the gap. The CDR3: CASSPEVLDTQYF. The CDR3 DNA reads TGTGCCAGCAGCCCGGAGGTTTTGGATACGCAGTATTTT.

The rearrangement links TRBV30 to TRBJ1-1; D remains unclear. CDR1 is GTSNPN and CDR2 is SVGIG in the germline V gene (reference sequence). Trimming stripped 4 bases from V and 6 bases from J, with 9 bases between. The CDR3 spans 11 residues. In DNA, the CDR3 is TGTGCCTGGATGGGAGCGGCTGAAGCTTTCTTT. As protein: CAWMGAAEAFF.

This sequence joins TRBV30 and TRBJ2-1; 8 bases map to TRBD1. V trimming: 2 bases; J trimming: 12 bases; junction bases outside the gene matches: 6. Germline assignment: CDR1 GTSNPN and CDR2 SVGIG (reference sequence). CDR3 length equals 12 residues. The CDR3 sequence is CAWSPQGAGQFF. The CDR3 coding sequence is TGTGCCTGGAGTCCCCAGGGGGCTGGGCAGTTCTTC.

The chain combines TRBV7-3 with TRBJ2-2; 7 positions agree with TRBD2. V trimming: 5 bases; J trimming: 2 bases; junction bases outside the gene matches: 5. CDR1 is SGHTA and CDR2 is FQGTGA in the germline V gene. This CDR3 contains 15 residues. The CDR3 protein is CASSQTSANTGELFF. The CDR3 DNA reads as TGTGCCAGCAGCCAAACTAGCGCAAACACCGGGGAGCTGTTTTTT.

The chain employs TRBV6-5 and TRBJ2-7; D possibly matches TRBD1 or TRBD2 (5 bases each). The V gene's germline CDR1 is MNHEY and CDR2 SVGAGI. This CDR3 region has 15 residues. The germline V and J ends were trimmed by 2 bases and 2 bases, with 13 bases remaining between them. This CDR3 is CASSYGDVGAYEQYF. Written as DNA, the CDR3 is TGTGCCAGCAGTTACGGGGACGTGGGAGCCTACGAGCAGTACTTC.